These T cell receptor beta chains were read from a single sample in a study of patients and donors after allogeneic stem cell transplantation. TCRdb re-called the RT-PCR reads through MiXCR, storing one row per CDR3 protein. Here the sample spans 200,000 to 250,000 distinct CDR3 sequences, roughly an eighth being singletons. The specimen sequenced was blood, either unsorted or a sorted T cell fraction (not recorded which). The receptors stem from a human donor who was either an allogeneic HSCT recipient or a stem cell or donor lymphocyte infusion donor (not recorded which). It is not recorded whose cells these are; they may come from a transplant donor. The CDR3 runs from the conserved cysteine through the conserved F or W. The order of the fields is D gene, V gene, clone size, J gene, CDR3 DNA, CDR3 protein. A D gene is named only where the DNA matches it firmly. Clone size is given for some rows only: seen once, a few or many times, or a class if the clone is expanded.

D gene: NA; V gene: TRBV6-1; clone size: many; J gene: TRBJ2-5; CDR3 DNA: TGTGCCAGCAGACGGGAGCCCCCACAAGAGACCCAGTACTTC; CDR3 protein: CASRREPPQETQYF
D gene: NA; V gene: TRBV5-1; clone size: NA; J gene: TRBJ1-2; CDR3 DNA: TGCGCCAGCAGCCTGGATCCTACCACTAACTATGGCTACACCTTC; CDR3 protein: CASSLDPTTNYGYTF
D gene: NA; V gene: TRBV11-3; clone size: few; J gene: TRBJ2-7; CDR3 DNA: TGTGCCAGCAGCTCCGGAAGGGGTTCGGACGAGCAGTACTTC; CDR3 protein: CASSSGRGSDEQYF
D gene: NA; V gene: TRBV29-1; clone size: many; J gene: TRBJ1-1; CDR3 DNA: TGCAGCGTTCGAGGGGCGGTAGCTTTCTTT; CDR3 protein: CSVRGAVAFF
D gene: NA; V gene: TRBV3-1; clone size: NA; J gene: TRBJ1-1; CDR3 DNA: TGTGCCAGCAGCCCCCGAACAGGGTCGGGGGGAACTGAAGCTTTCTTT; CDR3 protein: CASSPRTGSGGTEAFF
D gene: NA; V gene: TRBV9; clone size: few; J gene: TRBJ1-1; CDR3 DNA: TGTGCCAGCAGCCCCAAGGGGTTAGGGTACGGGGGCACTGAAGCTTTCTTT; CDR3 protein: CASSPKGLGYGGTEAFF
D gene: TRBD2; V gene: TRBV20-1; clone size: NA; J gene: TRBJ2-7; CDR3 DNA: TGCAGTGCTTATAGCGGGTTCCCCTACGAGCAGTACTTC; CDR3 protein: CSAYSGFPYEQYF
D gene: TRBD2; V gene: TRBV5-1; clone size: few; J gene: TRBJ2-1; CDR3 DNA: TGCGCCAGCAGCTCGGGAACCGGGACTAGCGGGGTCCTCTCCTACAATGAGCAGTTCTTC; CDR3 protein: CASSSGTGTSGVLSYNEQFF
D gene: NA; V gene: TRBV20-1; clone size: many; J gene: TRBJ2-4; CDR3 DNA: TGCAGTGCTAGTTCGGGGGCGCGGGCCAAAAACATTCAGTACTTC; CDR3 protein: CSASSGARAKNIQYF
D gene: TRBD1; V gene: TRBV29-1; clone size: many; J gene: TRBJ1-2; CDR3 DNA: TGCAGCGTTGGAGGAGACAGGGGTGGCTACACCTTC; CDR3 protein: CSVGGDRGGYTF